This TCR beta chain was obtained from a study of cytomegalovirus exposure and HLA in healthy donors. General study results and limits: Roughly uniform depth of sequencing across donors was assumed in presence/absence analyses. Listed as cytomegalovirus-associated were 150 or so TCR beta chains.

This cohort consisted of healthy bone marrow donors. Germline V gene sequence: CDR1 SEHNR, CDR2 FQNEAQ (reference sequence). The V end was cut by 2 bases, the J end by 2 bases, with 10 bases between. The CDR3 extends over 14 amino acids. PCR amplification relied on 60 Vbeta primers (plus 13 Jbeta primers). In the study's own analysis: About 11 million of the 80 million or so unique TCR beta chains counted in a later analysis were shared. Generated by immunoSEQ multiplex PCR, the TCRdb table keeps only in-frame clones and is missing some. The DNA gave D and trimming, while V, J and clone size come from that table. The data contain approximately 190,000 clones, 70% of them singletons. On this clone: Its antigen is still unknown.

The source is a man aged 35-49 years in good health and CMV-seropositive. The sequenced sample was PBMCs. The chain recombines TRBV7-9 with TRBJ2-7; perhaps TRBD1 as D (6 bases). The CDR3 bases are TGTGCCAGCAGCTTACCAGGGGCGGCCTACGAGCAGTACTTC. This codes for CASSLPGAAYEQYF.